Below, 7 T cell receptor beta chains from the same sample are listed, as sequenced in a study of cytomegalovirus exposure and HLA in healthy donors. Researchers ran the PCR with 60 Vbeta and 13 Jbeta primers. Libraries were prepared by immunoSEQ multiplex PCR; TCRdb keeps only in-frame clonotypes and omits some of them. The sample consists of under 200,000 clones, about 77% of them appearing once. Sequences were obtained from PBMCs. The source of these receptors is a woman aged 45-65 years in good health and CMV-seronegative.

This clone occurred a few times. This sequence joins TRBV10-1 and TRBJ2-2; 7 nucleotides agree with TRBD1. The germline V gene encodes CDR1 WNHNN and CDR2 SYGVQD (reference sequence). With V trimmed by 8 bases and J by 5 bases, 8 bases remained unmatched. The CDR3 contains 14 residues. The CDR3 region has the DNA TGCGCCAGCTCCCGGTACAGGGGTACCGGGGAGCTGTTTTTT. It codes for CASSRYRGTGELFF.

The gene calls are TRBV5-6 and TRBJ1-3; tentative D call: TRBD1 (5 bases). The CDR3 loop spans 16 amino acids. The germline CDR1 and CDR2 sequences are SGHDT and YYEEEE. V dropped 1 base and J dropped 0 bases, with 11 bases sitting between them. CDR3 coding DNA: TGTGCCAGCAGCTTGTACAGGACCCACTCTGGAAACACCATATATTTT. This encodes CASSLYRTHSGNTIYF. Complete variable domain (other parts from reference TRBV5-6 and TRBJ1-3): DAGVTQSPTHLIKTRGQQVTLRCSPKSGHDTVSWYQQALGQGPQFIFQYYEEEERQRGNFPDRFSGHQFPNYSSELNVNALLLGDSALYLCASSLYRTHSGNTIYFGEGSWLTVV.

The chain is built from TRBV28 and TRBJ1-5; the match to TRBD1 covers 9 bases. Germline CDR1 reads MDHEN; CDR2 reads SYDVKM. This CDR3 contains 14 residues. Germline trimming cut 7 bases from V and 6 bases from J; bases unmatched to any gene: 7. CDR3 sequence reads: CASTSGTGIQPQHF. The CDR3 coding sequence is TGTGCCAGCACTTCCGGGACAGGGATTCAGCCCCAGCATTTT.

In this sample, this clone turned up once. The same CDR3 also results from other DNA sequences found in this sample. The rearrangement links TRBV2 to TRBJ2-2; 12 nucleotides match TRBD2. The CDR3 runs 14 residues. The V gene end was trimmed by 6 bases and the J gene end by 4 bases; junction bases not matched to a gene: 0. CDR1 and CDR2 from the germline V gene are SNHLY and FYNNEI. The chain's CDR3 is CASRGLAGTGELFF. The CDR3 DNA follows: TGTGCCAGCAGGGGACTAGCGGGCACCGGGGAGCTGTTTTTT. Full variable domain (outside the CDR3, taken from reference TRBV2 and TRBJ2-2): EPEVTQTPSHQVTQMGQEVILRCVPISNHLYFYWYRQILGQKVEFLVSFYNNEISEKSEIFDDQFSVERPDGSNFTLKIRSTKLEDSAMYFCASRGLAGTGELFFGEGSRLTVL.

The chain recombines TRBV27 with TRBJ2-5; 7 bases match TRBD2. Germline CDR1 reads MNHEY; CDR2 reads SMNVEV (reference sequence). The CDR3 extends over 16 amino acids. With V trimmed by 6 bases and J by 2 bases, 12 bases remained unmatched. CDR3 sequence (DNA): TGTGCCAGCAGGATCAGATCTAGCGGACTTCAAGAGACCCAGTACTTC. This codes for CASRIRSSGLQETQYF.

V is TRBV14 and J is TRBJ1-1, with TRBD1 matching 8 bases. V was pared by 2 bases and J by 5 bases, with 7 bases of the junction left unmatched. This CDR3 spans 15 amino acids. Per germline, CDR1 SGHDN and CDR2 FVKESK. As DNA, the CDR3 is TGTGCCAGCAGCCAACCCAGGGGGCGGGGGACTGAAGCTTTCTTT. Protein sequence: CASSQPRGRGTEAFF.

The chain joins TRBV5-1 to TRBJ2-1, with TRBD2 identical over 9 bases. V lost 0 bases and J lost 15; bases outside the gene matches: 7. The CDR3 totals 13 residues. Germline CDR1 reads SGHRS; CDR2 reads YFSETQ. CDR3 amino acids: CASSLASGRIAFF. In nucleotides, the CDR3 is TGCGCCAGCAGCTTGGCCAGCGGGAGGATCGCGTTCTTC. Together with reference TRBV5-1 and TRBJ2-1, the CDR3 gives the full variable domain: KAGVTQTPRYLIKTRGQQVTLSCSPISGHRSVSWYQQTPGQGLQFLFEYFSETQRNKGNFPGRFSGRQFSNSRSEMNVSTLELGDSALYLCASSLASGRIAFFGPGTRLTVL.